This T cell receptor beta chain was retrieved from a study of cytomegalovirus exposure and HLA in healthy donors (dated by TCRdb to between 2016 and 2019). Background on the whole study: In an earlier analysis of approximately 640 of the donors, around 300 Gb of sequence data and 90 million to 120 million unique TCR beta sequences from approximately 180 million T cells were reported. An early release that covered 500 to 800 HLA-typed donors contained approximately 300 gigabases of sequencing data and 65 million to 100 million unique TCR sequences. Of the 398 genotyped donors, roughly 76% were placed in the genetic ancestry cluster associated with self-reported Caucasian donors. The study was designed to test whether signatures of past pathogen exposure could be identified by cataloging public T cell receptors. The study profiled the T cell repertoires of 500 to 800 subjects by immunosequencing and related them to cytomegalovirus serostatus. Besides the first cohort of approximately 710 subjects, a separate validation cohort made up of 120 or so different subjects was used. The study combined high-throughput TCR immunosequencing, statistical association of individual TCRs with disease status, and machine learning to predict cytomegalovirus infection status. To study patterns of TCR occurrence, a later analysis re-analyzed previously published TCR beta repertoires from several hundred donors and added high-resolution HLA genotyping. Rather than drawing on any new phenotypic data, the later analysis identified candidate immune exposures from TCR beta sequences and the way those sequences occurred across donors. To decide whether each TCR beta V gene segment behaved as functional or pseudogenic, an earlier analysis of some 600 of the donors relied on high-throughput TCR beta sequencing. Alongside the repertoire data, information on donor age, sex, ethnicity and CMV serostatus was compiled. A later genetic analysis took genome-wide SNP genotypes for 398 of the 666 donors and used that subset as a discovery cohort. Every discovery cohort repertoire had been produced on one sequencing platform. Both class I and class II loci were covered by HLA typing, at four-digit resolution. The number of typed donors differed by locus: roughly 620-630 for A, B, C, DRB1 and DQB1; 522 for DQA1; some 590 for DPA1; and 400 to 480 for DPB1. Several DR-DQ haplotypes were handled as single units for association and clustering because linkage in the cohort was strong. Among around 400 genotyped donors of the cohort, an average of about 240,000 unique TCR beta nucleotide sequences were sequenced per donor, approximately 20% of them non-productive.

Receptor libraries were prepared by the immunoSEQ multiplex PCR assay. A mixture of 60 forward primers for TCR Vbeta segments and 13 reverse primers for TCR Jbeta segments was used in the multiplex PCR. The CDR3 region of rearranged TCR beta genes was amplified from genomic DNA with a multiplex PCR assay. On the Illumina HiSeq System, the amplified TCR beta libraries were sequenced as 87-base-pair reads. The original methods were these. A later analysis tallied roughly 78 million unique TCR beta chains across the 640 or so repertoires, and around 10 million of those chains were shared by two or more donors. To remove PCR and sequencing errors, raw reads were error-corrected and collapsed into unique sequences using a nearest-neighbor algorithm that merged closely related sequences. Alignment of CDR3 sequences to IMGT reference sequences was used to assign V, D and J gene segments. For a sequence to be retained, at least a six-nucleotide match to both a V gene segment and a J gene segment was required. Rearrangements were classified as productive when the CDR3 lacked stop codons and remained in frame with V and J, and all other rearrangements were classified as non-productive. Following IMGT convention, CDR3 was defined as the stretch from the second conserved V-encoded cysteine up to the conserved J-encoded phenylalanine. The earlier analysis of 550 to 650 of the donors excluded any sequence lacking an unambiguous match to a single V gene segment. In an earlier analysis of roughly 600 of the donors, a V segment was called functional when productive rearrangements were above 56.7%, and segregating when the standard deviation between donors exceeded 5%. To diagnose cytomegalovirus status from the catalog of TCR beta chain sequences, a statistical classification framework was built. A later analysis assigned V and J genes by comparing TCR nucleotide sequences with IMGT/GENE-DB human TR gene sequences. The TCRdist pipeline was used in a later analysis to assign CDR3 sequences and most-parsimonious VDJ recombination scenarios. In a later analysis, each TCR beta chain was defined by its CDR3 amino acid sequence together with its V-gene family, and reads lacking a unique V-gene family were excluded. To address suspected cross-contamination and a sequencing artifact, a later analysis removed 450 to 700 highly shared, low-generation-probability nucleotide sequences. In a later analysis, a clonal expansion index was calculated for each public chain from normalized within-repertoire ranks of inferred template counts. Generation probabilities in a later analysis came from a VDJ recombination model fitted to out-of-frame rearrangements, and those results were checked against IGoR. In a later analysis, hypergeometric tests were used to score TCR-TCR, TCR-HLA and TCR-CMV co-occurrence, with a repertoire-size bias correction applied to TCR pairs. To estimate false discovery rates, a later analysis permuted the HLA or CMV assignments 20 times. In a later analysis, co-occurring TCRs were grouped using DBSCAN, and TCRdist sequence similarity was added for clustering within HLA-allele-positive subsets. For co-occurrence clustering, repertoires with fewer than 30,000 or more than 120,000 public chains were excluded, along with four to six repertoires with anomalous nucleotide sharing. What TCRdb holds here is the immuneACCESS table cut down to in-frame rearrangements. Part of the clones is not present; checked against another copy, under half of the missing clones reflect an unresolved V gene, and the others are unexplained. That table supplies the V and J calls and clone size; D and trimming were determined from the DNA. The sample contains about 200,000 clones, roughly 81% of them found a single time. The ten most abundant clones make up 2% to 2.5% of the sample.

The cohort comprised hundreds of healthy bone marrow donors. At the time of sampling, all cohort members were nominally healthy, though unrecorded immune exposures were likely present. The donor was CMV seropositive and was included in the group of 250 to 300 seropositive cohort members. Each donor provided a peripheral blood sample, and peripheral blood mononuclear cells were used for TCR beta sequencing. The Qiagen DNeasy Blood Extraction Kit was used to extract genomic DNA from the blood cell samples. A remark on this clone: This receptor's antigen is unknown. Base-call qualities are not available, and no considerably larger clone is one nucleotide away.

Ends trimmed: V by 2 bases, J by 2 bases; bases unmatched to a gene: 5. CDR1 SGHNT and CDR2 YENEEA were looked up in the germline V gene. Counted from cysteine to phenylalanine, this CDR3 has 15 amino acids. The read is trimmed to its CDR3 DNA, 45 bases read in frame from base 1. The study at large found these results: A group of highly shared sequence variants was considered likely to be a technical artifact of the sequencing pipeline. In both the original and validation cohorts, the classifier was reported to diagnose cytomegalovirus status with high specificity and sensitivity. Assigning TCR associations to individual alleles was difficult when HLA alleles, especially DR and DQ, strongly co-occurred. It was suggested by the authors that the approach could potentially be generalized to other disease states and immunological phenotypes. Because counts were too low, approximately 15 rarely observed V segments, including chromosome 9 orphons, were excluded from the earlier analysis of around 640 of the donors. Compared with the roughly 710-donor mean, donors in an Asian-associated ancestry cluster had fewer N-insertions in productive TCRs, according to a later genetic analysis. In vitro tests confirmed that a few of the cytomegalovirus-associated TCR beta chains recognize cytomegalovirus antigens. While some public TCRs were present in many individuals, most TCR sequences turned up only very rarely across donors. A later analysis associated 16,951 TCR beta sequences with specific HLA alleles at a false discovery rate of 0.05. In a later analysis, the rate of TCR association differed among HLA loci, with DRB1 alleles having the most associated TCRs and HLA-C alleles having the fewest. This cohort had only TCR beta chains sequenced, and the lack of alpha or paired-chain data limited which features could be detected. Roughly uniform sequencing depth across donors was assumed in presence/absence analyses, although this assumption may not hold. The study gave a list of 150 to 200 TCR beta chains associated with cytomegalovirus. HLA typing was unavailable for some donors at each locus, so association tests used only the typed subset. A later analysis found that most CMV-associated TCR beta chains appeared HLA-restricted, with HLA associations seemingly driven largely by CMV exposure. The only immune exposure information available for the cohort was CMV serostatus. Broadly in line with IMGT annotations, most TCR beta V segments showed up in productive rearrangements about 90% or about 30% of the time in an earlier analysis of approximately 600 of the donors. Compared with equally common non-associated chains, HLA-associated TCR beta chains in a later analysis were more clonally expanded and had lower generation probabilities. Because the 87-base-pair reads could not distinguish some IMGT-functional V segments, including TRBV6-2 and TRBV6-3, those segments were excluded. A further reported finding was that TCR beta sequences accurately predicted the HLA-A and HLA-B alleles for most subjects in the first cohort. A later genetic analysis associated a missense DCLRE1C variant with V-gene and J-gene trimming of TCR beta chains, and an independent cohort replicated the association. In a later analysis, several top co-occurrence clusters were reported to appear linked to parvovirus B19, influenza, CMV and Epstein-Barr virus. Linkage disequilibrium might explain the correlated functional status among segregating V segments, but an unknown experimental factor could not be excluded.

Sequencing used PBMCs. The clonotype comes from a woman aged 25 to 39 in good health and CMV-seropositive. Rearrangement joined TRBV11-3 to TRBJ2-7, with TRBD1 matching 8 junction bases. The bases read TGTGCCAGCAGCTTATCCGGGACAGGAGCCTACGAGCAGTACTTC. The translation is CASSLSGTGAYEQYF. Full variable domain (CDR3 extended with the reference TRBV11-3 and TRBJ2-7 proteins): EAGVVQSPRYKIIEKKQPVAFWCNPISGHNTLYWYLQNLGQGPELLIRYENEEAVDDSQLPKDRFSAERLKGVDSTLKIQPAELGDSAVYLCASSLSGTGAYEQYFGPGTRLTVT.